This record covers a single T cell receptor beta chain. Preparation of the TCRbeta library involved a method that used unique molecular identifiers. TCRdb reprocessed the PCR reads with MiXCR, giving one entry per CDR3 protein. The sample comprises 300,000 to 400,000 distinct CDR3 sequences, around 25% of which are singletons, and 9.5% to 12% rests with the top ten. The source of the sample is a study of T-cell reconstitution after alpha-beta-depleted transplantation in children. The CDR3 runs to 14 residues. Deletions cut 5 bases from V and 3 bases from J, with 10 bases between. The sample was PBMCs, mostly from graft donor cells, taken 180 days after TCRalphabeta/CD19-depleted stem cell transplant. The TCR comes from a male patient between 10 and 17 years old who had a stem cell transplant for acute lymphoblastic leukemia, so the T cells may come from the graft donor. This chain links TRBV12-3 or TRBV12-4 with TRBJ1-4; weak D call: TRBD1 (5 bases). The CDR3 spells CASSRDFANEKLFF. As DNA, the CDR3 is TGTGCCAGCAGTCGGGACTTTGCTAATGAAAAACTGTTTTTT.